This TCR beta chain is from a study of blood T cell repertoires in COVID-19. About the research overall: Samples representing acute and convalescent COVID-19 were sourced from the United States, Italy and Spain. PBMCs, B-cell-depleted T cells, or T cells were the source of the cDNA or gDNA that made up the material.

V was trimmed by 5 bases and J by 1 base, leaving 14 bases between them. Germline CDR1 is MNHEY and CDR2 is SVGAGI. The CDR3 extends over 15 amino acids. Authors' analysis steps: Reference gene primer amplification in the assay estimated nucleated cell counts. Assay used: immunoSEQ multiplex PCR; TCRdb lists only in-frame clones, some missing. D and trimming come from the DNA, and the V and J calls and clone size come from that table. The sample records about 120,000 clones, around 87% being singletons. In its sample, this clone was seen once. The chain carries TRBV6-5 and TRBJ1-1; D perhaps matches TRBD1 (5 bases). This TCR came from a woman between 65 and 79 years old with acute or convalescent COVID-19. The sequencing input was peripheral blood. In DNA, the CDR3 is TGTGCCAGCAGTCCCCTCGGGGGGGAGAACACTGAAGCTTTCTTT. Translating it yields CASSPLGGENTEAFF.